These T cell receptor beta chains were read from a single sample in a study of shared clonotypes between healthy human individuals. TCRdb's copy holds only in-frame clones and misses some; the assay was immunoSEQ multiplex PCR. This table has about 2.3 million clones, just over 90% appearing once. The sample consisted of naive CD4+ T cells from PBMCs. The receptors derive from a man between 18 and 35 years old in good health. Some clones in this sample may be carry-over from other donors' samples. CDR3s include the opening cysteine and the closing phenylalanine or tryptophan. D genes are given only for firm matches. The size of a clone is reported for some rows only, either as once, few or many, or as a class for expanded clones.

v_gene: TRBV6-5; d_gene: TRBD1; j_gene: TRBJ1-2; abundance: NA; CDR3aa: CASSPPGQGAGGYTF; CDR3nt: TGTGCCAGCAGCCCACCGGGACAGGGGGCTGGTGGCTACACCTTC
v_gene: TRBV5-1; d_gene: TRBD1; j_gene: TRBJ2-5; abundance: NA; CDR3aa: CASSLHRTGAQETQYF; CDR3nt: TGCGCCAGCAGCTTGCATAGGACAGGGGCGCAAGAGACCCAGTACTTC
v_gene: TRBV19; d_gene: NA; j_gene: TRBJ2-1; abundance: once; CDR3aa: CASSIQGGDEQFF; CDR3nt: TGTGCCAGTAGTATACAGGGAGGCGATGAGCAGTTCTTC
v_gene: TRBV5-4; d_gene: TRBD1; j_gene: TRBJ2-7; abundance: NA; CDR3aa: CASSVDRVGEQYF; CDR3nt: TGTGCCAGCAGCGTGGACAGGGTGGGAGAGCAGTACTTC
v_gene: TRBV7-3; d_gene: NA; j_gene: TRBJ2-5; abundance: NA; CDR3aa: CASSLSRQETQYF; CDR3nt: TGTGCCAGCAGCTTAAGCAGACAAGAGACCCAGTACTTC
v_gene: TRBV15; d_gene: NA; j_gene: TRBJ2-1; abundance: NA; CDR3aa: CATSLPNRYNEQFF; CDR3nt: TGTGCCACCAGCTTACCCAATCGATACAATGAGCAGTTCTTC
v_gene: TRBV13; d_gene: NA; j_gene: TRBJ2-7; abundance: NA; CDR3aa: CASSSPSSSYEQYF; CDR3nt: TGTGCCAGCAGCTCCCCCTCGAGCTCCTACGAGCAGTACTTC
v_gene: TRBV5-1; d_gene: TRBD2; j_gene: TRBJ2-3; abundance: NA; CDR3aa: CASSLRLAGSTDTQYF; CDR3nt: TGCGCCAGCAGCTTGCGTCTAGCGGGGAGCACAGATACGCAGTATTTT
v_gene: TRBV30; d_gene: TRBD1; j_gene: TRBJ2-5; abundance: NA; CDR3aa: CAWSGGGGETQYF; CDR3nt: TGTGCCTGGAGTGGAGGGGGCGGAGAGACCCAGTACTTC
v_gene: TRBV7-2; d_gene: TRBD2; j_gene: TRBJ2-4; abundance: NA; CDR3aa: CASSLAYREVNIQYF; CDR3nt: TGTGCCAGCAGCTTAGCTTACCGGGAGGTAAACATTCAGTACTTC
v_gene: TRBV14; d_gene: NA; j_gene: TRBJ1-2; abundance: NA; CDR3aa: CASSQPGGVDGYTF; CDR3nt: TGTGCCAGCAGCCAGCCGGGGGGAGTAGATGGCTACACCTTC
v_gene: TRBV5-1; d_gene: TRBD2; j_gene: TRBJ2-1; abundance: NA; CDR3aa: CASSLGASGLSYNEQFF; CDR3nt: TGCGCCAGCAGCTTGGGGGCTAGCGGGCTCTCCTACAATGAGCAGTTCTTC
v_gene: TRBV5-4; d_gene: TRBD1; j_gene: TRBJ2-5; abundance: once; CDR3aa: CASSLRGGIETQYF; CDR3nt: TGTGCCAGCAGCTTGCGAGGGGGCATCGAGACCCAGTACTTC
v_gene: TRBV11-2; d_gene: NA; j_gene: TRBJ2-2; abundance: NA; CDR3aa: CASSPGRGQKNTGELFF; CDR3nt: TGTGCCAGCAGCCCCGGGCGGGGACAGAAGAACACCGGGGAGCTGTTTTTT
v_gene: TRBV5-4; d_gene: NA; j_gene: TRBJ2-3; abundance: NA; CDR3aa: CASSLGRATDTQYF; CDR3nt: TGTGCCAGCAGCTTGGGGAGGGCCACAGATACGCAGTATTTT
v_gene: TRBV19; d_gene: TRBD1; j_gene: TRBJ2-6; abundance: NA; CDR3aa: CASSRDRGKAGANVLTF; CDR3nt: TGTGCCAGTAGTCGGGACAGGGGGAAGGCTGGGGCCAACGTCCTGACTTTC
v_gene: TRBV7-9; d_gene: TRBD2; j_gene: TRBJ2-1; abundance: NA; CDR3aa: CASSLLSGRLAEQFF; CDR3nt: TGTGCCAGCAGCTTACTTAGCGGGAGATTGGCTGAGCAGTTCTTC
v_gene: TRBV4-1; d_gene: NA; j_gene: TRBJ1-1; abundance: NA; CDR3aa: CASSQVWANTEAFF; CDR3nt: TGCGCCAGCAGCCAAGTGTGGGCGAACACTGAAGCTTTCTTT
v_gene: TRBV5-1; d_gene: NA; j_gene: TRBJ2-3; abundance: few; CDR3aa: CASSLFSTDTQYF; CDR3nt: TGCGCCAGCAGCTTGTTTAGCACAGATACGCAGTATTTT
v_gene: TRBV19; d_gene: TRBD2; j_gene: TRBJ2-3; abundance: NA; CDR3aa: CASTHSRTSGYGDTQYF; CDR3nt: TGTGCCAGTACCCACTCCCGGACTAGCGGGTATGGAGATACGCAGTATTTT
v_gene: TRBV5-6; d_gene: NA; j_gene: TRBJ1-6; abundance: NA; CDR3aa: CASSLGVSPLHF; CDR3nt: TGTGCCAGCAGCTTGGGAGTTTCACCCCTCCACTTT
v_gene: TRBV18; d_gene: NA; j_gene: TRBJ1-5; abundance: NA; CDR3aa: CASSPDRRNQPQHF; CDR3nt: TGTGCCAGCTCACCAGACCGACGCAATCAGCCCCAGCATTTT
v_gene: TRBV7-2; d_gene: NA; j_gene: TRBJ2-3; abundance: NA; CDR3aa: CASSFAEADTQYF; CDR3nt: TGTGCCAGCAGCTTCGCAGAGGCAGATACGCAGTATTTT
v_gene: TRBV7-8; d_gene: NA; j_gene: TRBJ2-7; abundance: NA; CDR3aa: CASSLREKEQYF; CDR3nt: TGTGCCAGCAGCTTACGGGAGAAGGAGCAGTACTTC
v_gene: TRBV18; d_gene: NA; j_gene: TRBJ2-5; abundance: NA; CDR3aa: CASSPPGESPQYF; CDR3nt: TGTGCCAGCTCACCACCCGGCGAAAGTCCCCAGTACTTC
v_gene: TRBV18; d_gene: TRBD1; j_gene: TRBJ2-7; abundance: once; CDR3aa: CASSPRQGGYEQYF; CDR3nt: TGTGCCAGCTCACCCCGACAGGGGGGCTACGAGCAGTACTTC
v_gene: TRBV30; d_gene: NA; j_gene: TRBJ1-2; abundance: once; CDR3aa: CPWGPNYGYTF; CDR3nt: TGTCCTTGGGGGCCTAACTATGGCTACACCTTC
v_gene: TRBV6-5; d_gene: TRBD1; j_gene: TRBJ2-7; abundance: NA; CDR3aa: CASSRQGVYEQYF; CDR3nt: TGTGCCAGCAGCAGACAGGGGGTATACGAGCAGTACTTC
v_gene: TRBV5-1; d_gene: NA; j_gene: TRBJ1-2; abundance: few; CDR3aa: CASSLGGTPGYGYTF; CDR3nt: TGCGCCAGCAGCTTAGGCGGGACACCGGGCTATGGCTACACCTTC
v_gene: TRBV7-3; d_gene: NA; j_gene: TRBJ2-3; abundance: NA; CDR3aa: CASSLSPPPDTQYF; CDR3nt: TGTGCCAGCAGCTTAAGCCCGCCCCCAGATACGCAGTATTTT
v_gene: TRBV6-5; d_gene: TRBD2; j_gene: TRBJ2-5; abundance: NA; CDR3aa: CASSWLAGAQETQYF; CDR3nt: TGTGCCAGCAGTTGGCTAGCGGGCGCCCAGGAGACCCAGTACTTC
v_gene: TRBV28; d_gene: TRBD1; j_gene: TRBJ2-7; abundance: NA; CDR3aa: CASSLRQGTYEQYF; CDR3nt: TGTGCCAGCAGTCTCCGACAGGGAACCTACGAGCAGTACTTC
v_gene: TRBV25-1; d_gene: NA; j_gene: TRBJ1-1; abundance: NA; CDR3aa: CASSEYRILF; CDR3nt: TGTGCCAGCAGTGAATACCGGATCCTTTTT
v_gene: TRBV28; d_gene: NA; j_gene: TRBJ2-3; abundance: NA; CDR3aa: CASRPSTDTQYF; CDR3nt: TGTGCCAGCAGGCCTAGCACAGATACGCAGTATTTT
v_gene: TRBV25-1; d_gene: NA; j_gene: TRBJ1-1; abundance: NA; CDR3aa: CASSEGGDTEAFF; CDR3nt: TGTGCCAGCAGTGAGGGGGGGGACACTGAAGCTTTCTTT
v_gene: TRBV27; d_gene: NA; j_gene: TRBJ2-7; abundance: NA; CDR3aa: CASSREVGYYEQYF; CDR3nt: TGTGCCAGCAGTCGAGAGGTCGGGTATTACGAGCAGTACTTC
v_gene: TRBV5-1; d_gene: TRBD2; j_gene: TRBJ2-7; abundance: NA; CDR3aa: CASSWGTSGSYEQYF; CDR3nt: TGCGCCAGCAGCTGGGGGACTAGCGGCTCCTACGAGCAGTACTTC
v_gene: TRBV5-4; d_gene: TRBD2; j_gene: TRBJ2-7; abundance: once; CDR3aa: CASSLSSGLRYEQYF; CDR3nt: TGTGCCAGCAGCTTGTCTAGCGGGCTCCGCTACGAGCAGTACTTC
v_gene: TRBV6-1; d_gene: NA; j_gene: TRBJ2-1; abundance: NA; CDR3aa: CASSPNPLKEQFF; CDR3nt: TGTGCCAGCAGTCCGAACCCCCTTAAGGAGCAGTTCTTC
v_gene: TRBV5-4; d_gene: NA; j_gene: TRBJ1-5; abundance: NA; CDR3aa: CASSLDSGQPQHF; CDR3nt: TGTGCCAGCAGCCTCGATTCGGGTCAGCCCCAGCATTTT
v_gene: TRBV7-9; d_gene: TRBD2; j_gene: TRBJ2-3; abundance: once; CDR3aa: CASRLGLLASTDTQYF; CDR3nt: TGTGCCAGCAGACTCGGCCTACTAGCGAGCACAGATACGCAGTATTTT
v_gene: TRBV5-5; d_gene: NA; j_gene: TRBJ1-5; abundance: NA; CDR3aa: CASSLGSAGNQPQHF; CDR3nt: TGTGCCAGCAGCTTGGGTTCGGCCGGCAATCAGCCCCAGCATTTT
v_gene: TRBV30; d_gene: TRBD2; j_gene: TRBJ2-3; abundance: NA; CDR3aa: CAYSGGGKGDTQYF; CDR3nt: TGTGCCTATAGCGGGGGGGGAAAGGGAGATACGCAGTATTTT
v_gene: TRBV28; d_gene: NA; j_gene: TRBJ1-4; abundance: once; CDR3aa: CASRSGFRREKLFF; CDR3nt: TGTGCCAGCAGGTCAGGGTTTCGACGAGAAAAACTGTTTTTT
v_gene: TRBV19; d_gene: NA; j_gene: TRBJ2-7; abundance: NA; CDR3aa: CASSPTWDTYEQYF; CDR3nt: TGTGCCAGTAGTCCCACCTGGGACACCTACGAGCAGTACTTC
v_gene: TRBV5-4; d_gene: NA; j_gene: TRBJ2-3; abundance: NA; CDR3aa: CASSLEVTDTQYF; CDR3nt: TGTGCCAGCAGCTTGGAGGTCACAGATACGCAGTATTTT
v_gene: TRBV28; d_gene: TRBD2; j_gene: TRBJ2-1; abundance: NA; CDR3aa: CASSTTSGSGRQFF; CDR3nt: TGTGCCAGCAGTACGACTAGCGGGAGCGGGCGGCAGTTCTTC
v_gene: TRBV6-1; d_gene: NA; j_gene: TRBJ2-1; abundance: NA; CDR3aa: CASSVRQTYNEQFF; CDR3nt: TGTGCCAGCAGTGTCCGACAGACCTACAATGAGCAGTTCTTC
v_gene: TRBV6-1; d_gene: TRBD1; j_gene: TRBJ2-3; abundance: NA; CDR3aa: CASIRTGRTDTQYF; CDR3nt: TGTGCCAGCATCCGGACAGGGCGCACAGATACGCAGTATTTT
v_gene: TRBV7-9; d_gene: TRBD1; j_gene: TRBJ1-5; abundance: few; CDR3aa: CASQGVNNQPQHF; CDR3nt: TGTGCCAGCCAGGGGGTGAACAATCAGCCCCAGCATTTT
v_gene: TRBV11-1; d_gene: NA; j_gene: TRBJ1-4; abundance: NA; CDR3aa: CASSLSFQEKLFF; CDR3nt: TGTGCCAGCAGCTTAAGCTTCCAGGAAAAACTGTTTTTT
v_gene: TRBV6-1; d_gene: NA; j_gene: TRBJ2-7; abundance: NA; CDR3aa: CASTRGPRTEQYF; CDR3nt: TGTGCCAGCACCCGCGGTCCTAGGACCGAGCAGTACTTC
v_gene: TRBV5-1; d_gene: NA; j_gene: TRBJ1-6; abundance: NA; CDR3aa: CASSAEQGRNSPLHF; CDR3nt: TGCGCCAGCAGCGCGGAACAGGGTAGGAATTCACCCCTCCACTTT
v_gene: TRBV28; d_gene: NA; j_gene: TRBJ1-2; abundance: NA; CDR3aa: CASSSRGRGDYGYTF; CDR3nt: TGTGCCAGCAGTTCTCGTGGCAGGGGCGACTATGGCTACACCTTC